This TCR beta chain was recorded in a study of radiotherapy plus CTLA-4 blockade in lung cancer. Study as a whole: Disease control was seen in 25% to 40% of patients, objective responses in roughly 17%. Study-wide results and caveats: Clones of tumor-derived TCRs expanded in blood after radiotherapy plus ipilimumab. Response, reportedly, was best predicted by interferon-beta along with early blood T cell clone dynamics.

Here immunoSEQ multiplex PCR was the method, and the copy in TCRdb shows in-frame clones only, minus some. The table includes about 98,000 clones, around 88% detected once. Trimming removed 5 bases from V and 3 bases from J, with 17 bases in between. The CDR3 has 16 residues. Germline assignment: CDR1 MDHEN and CDR2 SYDVKM. Receiving focal radiation plus CTLA-4 blockade with ipilimumab were patients who had chemo-refractory metastatic non-small-cell lung cancer. Turning to this clone: Its antigen is undetermined.

Source: peripheral blood, taken from a patient treated with radiotherapy plus ipilimumab. The chain has TRBV28 and TRBJ1-5; tentatively, D is TRBD1 (6 bases). This clonotype was sampled from a human donor with non-small cell lung cancer that progressed on radiotherapy plus ipilimumab. The CDR3 is CASSAAGDWNNQPQHF. DNA for the CDR3: TGTGCCAGCAGTGCAGCAGGGGATTGGAACAATCAGCCCCAGCATTTT.